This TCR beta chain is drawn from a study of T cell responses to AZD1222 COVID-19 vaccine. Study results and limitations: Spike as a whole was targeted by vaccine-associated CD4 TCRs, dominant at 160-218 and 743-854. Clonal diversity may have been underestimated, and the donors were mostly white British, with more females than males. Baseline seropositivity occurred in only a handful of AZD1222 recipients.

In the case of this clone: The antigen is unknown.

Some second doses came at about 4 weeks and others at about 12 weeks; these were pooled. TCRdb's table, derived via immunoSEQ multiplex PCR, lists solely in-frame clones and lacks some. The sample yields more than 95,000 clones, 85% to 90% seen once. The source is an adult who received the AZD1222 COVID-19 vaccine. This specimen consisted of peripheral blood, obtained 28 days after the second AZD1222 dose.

This CDR3 reads CASSPQGSEAFF. The CDR3 DNA reads TGTGCCAGCAGCCCACAGGGATCTGAAGCTTTCTTT. This chain links TRBV5-6 with TRBJ1-1; D perhaps matches TRBD1 (6 bases). In germline, CDR1 is SGHDT, CDR2 YYEEEE. V shed 4 bases and J shed 6 bases, with 10 bases lying between them. The CDR3 contains 12 residues.